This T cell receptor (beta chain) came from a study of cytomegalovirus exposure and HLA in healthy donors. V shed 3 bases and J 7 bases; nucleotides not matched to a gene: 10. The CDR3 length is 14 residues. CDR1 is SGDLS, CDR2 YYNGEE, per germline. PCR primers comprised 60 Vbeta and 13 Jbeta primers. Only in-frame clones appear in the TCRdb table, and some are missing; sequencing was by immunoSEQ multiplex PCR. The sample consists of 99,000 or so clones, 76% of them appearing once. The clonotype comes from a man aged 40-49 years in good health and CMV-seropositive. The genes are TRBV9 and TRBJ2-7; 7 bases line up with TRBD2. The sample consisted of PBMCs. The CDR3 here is CASSEQGGMGEQYF. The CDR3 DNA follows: TGTGCCAGCAGCGAGCAGGGAGGGATGGGAGAGCAGTACTTC.